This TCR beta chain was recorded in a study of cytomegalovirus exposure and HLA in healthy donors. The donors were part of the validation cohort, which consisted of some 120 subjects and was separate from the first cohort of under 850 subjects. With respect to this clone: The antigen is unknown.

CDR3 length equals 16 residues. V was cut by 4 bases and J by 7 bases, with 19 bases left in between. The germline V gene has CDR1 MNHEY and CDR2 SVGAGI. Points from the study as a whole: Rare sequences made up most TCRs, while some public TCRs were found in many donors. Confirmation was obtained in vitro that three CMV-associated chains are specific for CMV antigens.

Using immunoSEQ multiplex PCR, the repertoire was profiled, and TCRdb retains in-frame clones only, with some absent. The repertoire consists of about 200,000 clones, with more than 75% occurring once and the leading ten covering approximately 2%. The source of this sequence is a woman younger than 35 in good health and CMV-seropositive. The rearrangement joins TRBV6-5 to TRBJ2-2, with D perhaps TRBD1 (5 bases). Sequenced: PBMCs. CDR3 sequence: CASSFVKQAHGGELFF. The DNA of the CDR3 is TGTGCCAGCAGTTTCGTTAAACAGGCGCACGGCGGGGAGCTGTTTTTT.